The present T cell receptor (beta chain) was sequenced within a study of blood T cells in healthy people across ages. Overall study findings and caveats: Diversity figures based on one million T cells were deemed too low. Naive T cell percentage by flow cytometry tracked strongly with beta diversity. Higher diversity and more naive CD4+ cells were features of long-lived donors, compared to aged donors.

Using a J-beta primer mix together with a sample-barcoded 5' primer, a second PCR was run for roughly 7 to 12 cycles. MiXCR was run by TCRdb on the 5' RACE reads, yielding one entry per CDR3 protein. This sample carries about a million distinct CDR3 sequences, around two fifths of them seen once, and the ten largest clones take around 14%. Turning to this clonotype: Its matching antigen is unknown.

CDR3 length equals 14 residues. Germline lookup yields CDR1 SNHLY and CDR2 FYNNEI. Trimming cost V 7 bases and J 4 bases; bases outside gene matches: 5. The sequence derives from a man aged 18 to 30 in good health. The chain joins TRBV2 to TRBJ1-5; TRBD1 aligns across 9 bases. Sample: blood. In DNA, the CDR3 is TGTGCCAGCAACGCAGGGACAGGGAATCAGCCCCAGCATTTT. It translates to CASNAGTGNQPQHF.